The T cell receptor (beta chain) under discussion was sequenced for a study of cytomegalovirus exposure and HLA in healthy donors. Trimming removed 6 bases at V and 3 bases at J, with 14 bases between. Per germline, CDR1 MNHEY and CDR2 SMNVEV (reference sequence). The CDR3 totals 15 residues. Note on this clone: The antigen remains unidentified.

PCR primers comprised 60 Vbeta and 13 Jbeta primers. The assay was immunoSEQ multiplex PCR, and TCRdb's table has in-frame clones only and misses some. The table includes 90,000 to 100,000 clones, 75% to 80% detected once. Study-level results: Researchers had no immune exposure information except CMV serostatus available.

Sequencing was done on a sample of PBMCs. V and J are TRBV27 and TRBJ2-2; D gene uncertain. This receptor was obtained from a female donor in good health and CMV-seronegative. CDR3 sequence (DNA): TGTGCCAGCAGACGGCTACTGGGCGACACCGGGGAGCTGTTTTTT. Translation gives CASRRLLGDTGELFF.